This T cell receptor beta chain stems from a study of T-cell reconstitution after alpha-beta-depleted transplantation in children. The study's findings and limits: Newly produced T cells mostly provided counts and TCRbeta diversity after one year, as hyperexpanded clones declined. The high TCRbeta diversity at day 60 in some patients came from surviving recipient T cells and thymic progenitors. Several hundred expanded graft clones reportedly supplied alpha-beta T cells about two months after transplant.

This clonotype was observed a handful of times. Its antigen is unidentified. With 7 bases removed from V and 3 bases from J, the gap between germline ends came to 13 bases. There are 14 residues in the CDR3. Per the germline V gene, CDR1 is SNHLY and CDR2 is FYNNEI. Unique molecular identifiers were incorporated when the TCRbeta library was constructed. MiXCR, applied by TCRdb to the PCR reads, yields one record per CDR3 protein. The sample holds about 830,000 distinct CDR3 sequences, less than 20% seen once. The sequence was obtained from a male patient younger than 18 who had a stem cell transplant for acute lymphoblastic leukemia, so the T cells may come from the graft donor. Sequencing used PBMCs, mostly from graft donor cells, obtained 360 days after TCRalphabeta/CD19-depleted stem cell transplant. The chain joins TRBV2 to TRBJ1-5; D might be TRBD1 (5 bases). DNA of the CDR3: TGTGCCAGCACACCCTCAGGGTACAATCAGCCCCAGCATTTT. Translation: CASTPSGYNQPQHF.